The 11 T cell receptor beta chains below all came from one sample that was sequenced in a study of long-term antiretroviral therapy in people with HIV. An immunoSEQ assay, version v3.0, was performed at survey level. Here immunoSEQ multiplex PCR was the method, and the copy in TCRdb shows in-frame clones only, minus some. Counted here are approximately 17,000 clones, roughly 80% occurring once; the ten biggest clones make up about 17%. The sample in question was unsorted PBMCs, obtained 0.6 years after starting antiretroviral therapy. These receptors were collected from a woman between 18 and 29 years old with HIV.

The rearrangement links TRBV5-1 to TRBJ2-1, with D unclear. With 3 bases removed from V and 5 bases from J, the gap between germline ends came to 6 bases. The germline gives CDR1 SGHRS, CDR2 YFSETQ. This CDR3 has 12 amino acids. The CDR3 protein is CASSSYNNEQFF. The CDR3 DNA reads as TGCGCCAGCAGCTCCTACAACAATGAGCAGTTCTTC. Drawing the rest from reference TRBV5-1 and TRBJ2-1, the complete variable domain is KAGVTQTPRYLIKTRGQQVTLSCSPISGHRSVSWYQQTPGQGLQFLFEYFSETQRNKGNFPGRFSGRQFSNSRSEMNVSTLELGDSALYLCASSSYNNEQFFGPGTRLTVL.

The chain recombines TRBV6-1 with TRBJ2-1, with 8 bases fitting TRBD1. This CDR3 has 16 residues. With 2 bases clipped from V and 7 bases from J, the junction kept 10 bases outside the gene matches. CDR1 is MNHNS, CDR2 SASEGT, per germline. Written as DNA, the CDR3 is TGTGCCAGCAGTGAAACTCTCCAGGGGGCCCGGAATGAGCAGTTCTTC. It translates to CASSETLQGARNEQFF.

This chain links TRBV11-1 with TRBJ2-1, with a possible D match to TRBD2 (5 bases). The CDR3 extends over 13 amino acids. Germline V CDR1 and CDR2: SGHAT, FQDESV (reference sequence). V was shortened by 5 bases and J by 5 bases, with 10 bases between the two germline ends. As DNA, the CDR3 is TGTGCCAGCAGCCCCGGACTGAACAATGAGCAGTTCTTC. Translated: CASSPGLNNEQFF.

The chain is built from TRBV10-3 and TRBJ2-2; D gene unclear. Trimming took off 4 bases at V and 4 bases at J, with 7 bases between the two ends. This CDR3 spans 13 amino acids. Germline-derived CDR1 and CDR2 are ENHRY and SYGVKD. The CDR3 sequence is CAISAGGTGELFF. As DNA, the CDR3 is TGTGCCATCAGTGCTGGCGGCACCGGGGAGCTGTTTTTT.

The chain joins TRBV16 to TRBJ1-5, with 12 nucleotides matching TRBD1. V lost 5 bases, J lost 5 bases, and 7 bases stayed unmatched. Per germline, CDR1 KGHSY and CDR2 FQNENV. The CDR3 has 16 amino acids. The CDR3 bases are TGTGCCAGCAGCACCCCGGGACAGGGGGCTCATCAGCCCCAGCATTTT. Protein: CASSTPGQGAHQPQHF.

V and J are TRBV13 and TRBJ2-3; TRBD2 matches 8 bases. Germline V CDR1 and CDR2: PRHDT, FYEKMQ (reference sequence). V dropped 4 bases and J dropped 0; count of bases not matched to a gene: 3. The length of the CDR3 is 15 residues. The DNA for the CDR3 is TGTGCCAGCAGCTCGCGGGGGGCAAGCACAGATACGCAGTATTTT. Translation gives CASSSRGASTDTQYF.

The chain couples TRBV2 to TRBJ2-5; D uncertain. Germline V gene data show CDR1 as SNHLY and CDR2 as FYNNEI. The CDR3 runs to 13 residues. V lost 4 bases, J lost 4 bases, and 10 bases lay in between. The CDR3 region has the DNA TGTGCCAGCAGTGCGGACCAAGCAGAGACCCAGTACTTC. Its protein product is CASSADQAETQYF.

V usage is TRBV27 and J usage is TRBJ1-3; 9 nucleotides match TRBD1. Trimming at V came to 5 bases and at J to 6 bases, leaving 14 bases not matched to a gene. This CDR3 is 17 amino acids long. Germline V lookup: CDR1 MNHEY, CDR2 SMNVEV (reference sequence). The CDR3 sequence is CASSPVGTGNGKNTIYF. CDR3 DNA sequence: TGTGCCAGCAGTCCCGTAGGGACAGGGAACGGGAAAAACACCATATATTTT.

This rearrangement joins TRBV6-5 to TRBJ1-2; unclear D gene. CDR1 and CDR2 (germline): MNHEY, SVGAGI. The CDR3 covers 12 residues. V was cut by 6 bases and J by 6 bases, with 11 bases left in between. CDR3 amino acids: CASSTVRDGYTF. CDR3 nucleotides: TGTGCCAGCAGCACAGTAAGAGATGGCTACACCTTC.

Notes on this clone: This sample also contains other DNA sequences that code for the same CDR3. The chain combines TRBV7-9 with TRBJ1-3, with 10 bases matching TRBD1. CDR1 and CDR2 from the germline V gene are SEHNR and FQNEAQ (reference sequence). V lost 4 bases and J lost 2; bases outside the gene matches: 5. CDR3 length equals 16 residues. CDR3 loop: CASSSKDRGTGNTIYF. In DNA, the CDR3 is TGTGCCAGCAGCTCCAAGGACAGGGGGACTGGAAACACCATATATTTT.

This clone was counted a few times. In nucleotides, the CDR3 is TGTGCCAGCAGTTCCCACCCCAAGGACGAGGGGAATGGCTACACCTTC. It is translated as CASSSHPKDEGNGYTF. The chain employs TRBV6-6 and TRBJ1-2; maybe TRBD1 (5 bases). The germline V gene has CDR1 MNHNY and CDR2 SVGAGI (reference sequence). The ends were cut back, 4 bases at V and 6 bases at J, with 21 bases in the middle. The CDR3 contains 16 residues.